The rows below give T cell receptor beta chains drawn from one sample of a study of shared clonotypes between healthy human individuals. The repertoire was sequenced with immunoSEQ multiplex PCR; TCRdb's copy has only in-frame clones and lacks some. Of about 2.4 million clones in the sample, around 94% were seen once. Sequencing input: naive CD4+ T cells sorted from blood. Every receptor here comes from a man between 18 and 35 years old in good health. CDR3s include the opening cysteine and the closing phenylalanine or tryptophan. D genes are given only for firm matches. The size entry is marked missing in some rows and otherwise reads once, few, many or a size class.

cdr3_aa: CAISLAGLENHEQFF; cdr3_nt: TGTGCCATCAGTTTGGCAGGACTAGAAAACCATGAGCAGTTCTTC; v_call: TRBV10-3; cdr3_length: 15; d_call: TRBD2; j_call: TRBJ2-1; clone_size: once
cdr3_aa: CASTMAGTSIDYNEQFF; cdr3_nt: TGTGCCAGTACCATGGCTGGGACTAGCATAGACTACAATGAGCAGTTCTTC; v_call: TRBV19; cdr3_length: 17; d_call: TRBD2; j_call: TRBJ2-1; clone_size: once
cdr3_aa: CASSQVLSGTYNEQFF; cdr3_nt: TGCGCCAGCAGCCAGGTTCTTAGCGGGACATACAATGAGCAGTTCTTC; v_call: TRBV4-1; cdr3_length: 16; d_call: TRBD2; j_call: TRBJ2-1; clone_size: NA
cdr3_aa: CASSGEGYTEAFF; cdr3_nt: TGTGCCAGCTCGGGGGAGGGGTACACTGAAGCTTTCTTT; v_call: TRBV28; cdr3_length: 13; d_call: NA; j_call: TRBJ1-1; clone_size: NA
cdr3_aa: CASSNGNGDTQYF; cdr3_nt: TGCGCCAGCAGCAACGGAAATGGGGATACGCAGTATTTT; v_call: TRBV5-1; cdr3_length: 13; d_call: NA; j_call: TRBJ2-3; clone_size: NA
cdr3_aa: CASSRLANIQYF; cdr3_nt: TGTGCCAGCAGTCGACTAGCGAACATTCAGTACTTC; v_call: TRBV2; cdr3_length: 12; d_call: TRBD2; j_call: TRBJ2-4; clone_size: NA
cdr3_aa: CASTGTGAYEQYF; cdr3_nt: TGCGCCAGCACCGGGACAGGGGCCTACGAGCAGTACTTC; v_call: TRBV5-1; cdr3_length: 13; d_call: TRBD1; j_call: TRBJ2-7; clone_size: NA
cdr3_aa: CASSSLSSGNTIYF; cdr3_nt: TGTGCCAGCAGCTCCCTGAGCTCTGGAAACACCATATATTTT; v_call: TRBV7-9; cdr3_length: 14; d_call: NA; j_call: TRBJ1-3; clone_size: NA
cdr3_aa: CASSFTDQYEQYF; cdr3_nt: TGTGCCAGCAGCTTTACAGATCAGTACGAGCAGTACTTC; v_call: TRBV7-9; cdr3_length: 13; d_call: NA; j_call: TRBJ2-7; clone_size: NA
cdr3_aa: CASSRDMGLARNTGELFF; cdr3_nt: TGTGCCAGCAGCCGTGACATGGGACTAGCGAGGAACACCGGGGAGCTGTTTTTT; v_call: TRBV7-9; cdr3_length: 18; d_call: TRBD2; j_call: TRBJ2-2; clone_size: NA
cdr3_aa: CAWSDRFSSGNTIYF; cdr3_nt: TGTGCCTGGAGTGATCGATTCAGCTCTGGAAACACCATATATTTT; v_call: TRBV30; cdr3_length: 15; d_call: NA; j_call: TRBJ1-3; clone_size: NA
cdr3_aa: CASSYGTATNEKLFF; cdr3_nt: TGTGCCAGCAGCTATGGGACAGCAACTAATGAAAAACTGTTTTTT; v_call: TRBV7-9; cdr3_length: 15; d_call: TRBD1; j_call: TRBJ1-4; clone_size: once
cdr3_aa: CASSELTGLPVF; cdr3_nt: TGTGCCAGCAGTGAATTGACAGGCCTCCCGGTTTTT; v_call: TRBV25-1; cdr3_length: 12; d_call: NA; j_call: TRBJ1-4; clone_size: few
cdr3_aa: CASSLAGNTEAFF; cdr3_nt: TGTGCCAGCAGCTTAGCGGGGAACACTGAAGCTTTCTTT; v_call: TRBV7-6; cdr3_length: 13; d_call: NA; j_call: TRBJ1-1; clone_size: few
cdr3_aa: CASSLLGGAKETQYF; cdr3_nt: TGTGCCAGCAGCCTCTTAGGGGGGGCTAAAGAGACCCAGTACTTC; v_call: TRBV5-6; cdr3_length: 15; d_call: NA; j_call: TRBJ2-5; clone_size: NA
cdr3_aa: CAWEGGTGYEKLFF; cdr3_nt: TGTGCCTGGGAGGGCGGGACAGGGTATGAAAAACTGTTTTTT; v_call: TRBV30; cdr3_length: 14; d_call: TRBD1; j_call: TRBJ1-4; clone_size: NA
cdr3_aa: CASSHGGGTEAFF; cdr3_nt: TGTGCCAGCAGCCATGGTGGGGGCACTGAAGCTTTCTTT; v_call: TRBV9; cdr3_length: 13; d_call: NA; j_call: TRBJ1-1; clone_size: NA
cdr3_aa: CASSVLVDEQFF; cdr3_nt: TGTGCCAGCAGCGTACTAGTCGATGAGCAGTTCTTC; v_call: TRBV7-2; cdr3_length: 12; d_call: NA; j_call: TRBJ2-1; clone_size: NA
cdr3_aa: CASGTGSSYNEQFF; cdr3_nt: TGCGCCAGCGGGACTGGGAGCTCCTACAATGAGCAGTTCTTC; v_call: TRBV5-1; cdr3_length: 14; d_call: NA; j_call: TRBJ2-1; clone_size: NA
cdr3_aa: CASSSGTSADTQYF; cdr3_nt: TGTGCCAGCAGTTCTGGGACTAGCGCAGATACGCAGTATTTT; v_call: TRBV28; cdr3_length: 14; d_call: TRBD2; j_call: TRBJ2-3; clone_size: NA
cdr3_aa: CAWNPQFGETQYF; cdr3_nt: TGTGCCTGGAACCCGCAGTTTGGGGAGACCCAGTACTTC; v_call: TRBV30; cdr3_length: 13; d_call: NA; j_call: TRBJ2-5; clone_size: NA
cdr3_aa: CASSTTDGGQGTQYF; cdr3_nt: TGTGCCAGCAGTACAACGGACGGCGGTCAGGGGACCCAGTACTTC; v_call: TRBV6-6; cdr3_length: 15; d_call: NA; j_call: TRBJ2-5; clone_size: NA
cdr3_aa: CASSLSAEETQYF; cdr3_nt: TGTGCCAGCAGCCTGTCGGCCGAGGAGACCCAGTACTTC; v_call: TRBV14; cdr3_length: 13; d_call: NA; j_call: TRBJ2-5; clone_size: NA
cdr3_aa: CASSLVAGGAYGYTF; cdr3_nt: TGTGCCAGCAGCTTGGTGGCAGGGGGCGCCTATGGCTACACCTTC; v_call: TRBV5-4; cdr3_length: 15; d_call: TRBD1; j_call: TRBJ1-2; clone_size: NA
cdr3_aa: CASSALDTQYF; cdr3_nt: TGTGCCAGCAGCGCACTAGATACGCAGTATTTT; v_call: TRBV5-4; cdr3_length: 11; d_call: NA; j_call: TRBJ2-3; clone_size: NA
cdr3_aa: CASRSGNNSPLHF; cdr3_nt: TGTGCCAGCAGATCAGGGAATAATTCACCCCTCCACTTT; v_call: TRBV6-5; cdr3_length: 13; d_call: NA; j_call: TRBJ1-6; clone_size: NA
cdr3_aa: CASRSGTSGSPRTGELFF; cdr3_nt: TGCGCCAGCAGGTCCGGGACTAGCGGGAGCCCCAGGACCGGGGAGCTGTTTTTT; v_call: TRBV5-1; cdr3_length: 18; d_call: TRBD2; j_call: TRBJ2-2; clone_size: NA
cdr3_aa: CASSLASGRETQYF; cdr3_nt: TGTGCCAGCAGCTTGGCTAGCGGGAGAGAGACCCAGTACTTC; v_call: TRBV7-2; cdr3_length: 14; d_call: TRBD2; j_call: TRBJ2-5; clone_size: NA